The clone carrying this T cell receptor (beta chain) was observed a few times. Its antigen remains unknown. This specimen comes from a study of identical twins. Using its own MiXCR run on the 5' RACE reads, TCRdb lists one record per CDR3 protein. This sample has about 330,000 distinct CDR3 sequences; 9% to 15% occur once, and the top ten carry around 7.2%. Healthy Caucasians made up all donors. The germline V and J ends were trimmed by 0 bases and 8 bases, with 11 bases remaining between them. Germline-derived CDR1 and CDR2 are LGHNA and YNFKEQ. This CDR3 comprises 14 residues. Findings of the study overall: Monozygotic twins shared more out-of-frame TCR alpha than recombination models predicted.

These data were also reused for a study on yellow fever vaccine responses in identical twins. That paper states: As reported, the vaccine T cell response of twins seemed partly convergent and partly personalized.

The sequencing sample was made of CD8+ T cells sorted from blood. The chain uses TRBV4-2 and TRBJ1-5; tentative D call: TRBD1 (5 bases). The TCR originated in a woman in her late teens or twenties in good health. CDR3 in DNA: TGTGCCAGCAGCCAAGAAGGGGTTGCGGAGCCCCAGCATTTT. Translated: CASSQEGVAEPQHF.